The present T cell receptor (beta chain) was sequenced within a study of TIL therapy for anti-PD-1-resistant metastatic lung cancer. Time point indicated: pre-treatment sample, taken before nivolumab and TIL therapy. This was the immunoSEQ v3 assay. Measured with immunoSEQ multiplex PCR; TCRdb has only the in-frame clones, and not every one. The sample lists some 60,000 clones, 70% to 75% seen once, with around 1.7% in the top ten. Germline trimming cut 6 bases from V and 4 bases from J; bases unmatched to any gene: 7. From germline, CDR1 is MNHEY and CDR2 SVGAGI. This CDR3 has 14 amino acids. The TCR originated in a person aged 25-85 years with non-small cell lung cancer. The chain joins TRBV6-5 to TRBJ2-7; 9 bases map to TRBD1. The sample was blood, taken at baseline. CDR3: CASSYGTGLYEQYF. The CDR3 coding sequence is TGTGCCAGCAGCTACGGGACAGGGTTGTACGAGCAGTACTTC.